The following is a T cell receptor beta chain sequence with its context. This entry is derived from a study of cytomegalovirus exposure and HLA in healthy donors. Between the trimmed V and J ends, which lost 0 bases and 8 bases, there was a span of 11 bases. Germline lookup yields CDR1 MNHEY and CDR2 SVGAGI. This CDR3 contains 14 residues. The PCR was carried out with 60 Vbeta primers and 13 Jbeta primers. Repertoires were generated with immunoSEQ multiplex PCR, while TCRdb's copy carries only in-frame clones and drops some. The sample carries 150,000 to 200,000 clones, around three quarters recorded once.

The receptor's source is a woman aged 40-49 years in good health and CMV-seronegative. Material: PBMCs. This rearrangement joins TRBV6-5 to TRBJ2-1; D is undetermined. In DNA, the CDR3 is TGTGCCAGCAGTTACTCCGAGAGGCTTCATGAGCAGTTCTTC. Translating it yields CASSYSERLHEQFF.